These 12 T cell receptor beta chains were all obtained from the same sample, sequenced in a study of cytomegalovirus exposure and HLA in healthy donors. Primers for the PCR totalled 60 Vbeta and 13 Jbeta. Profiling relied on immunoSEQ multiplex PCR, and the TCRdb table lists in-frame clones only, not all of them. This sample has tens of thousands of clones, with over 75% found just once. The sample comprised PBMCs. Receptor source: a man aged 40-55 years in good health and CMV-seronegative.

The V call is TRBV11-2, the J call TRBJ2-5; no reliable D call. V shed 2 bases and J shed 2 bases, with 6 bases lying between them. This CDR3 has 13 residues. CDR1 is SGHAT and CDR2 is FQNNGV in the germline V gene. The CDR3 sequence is CASSLSRQETQYF. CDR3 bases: TGTGCCAGCAGCTTAAGCAGGCAAGAGACCCAGTACTTC.

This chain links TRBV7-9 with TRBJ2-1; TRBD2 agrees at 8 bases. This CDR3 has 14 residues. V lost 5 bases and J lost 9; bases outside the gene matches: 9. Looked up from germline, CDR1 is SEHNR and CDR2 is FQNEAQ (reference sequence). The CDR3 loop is CASSQGLGVGEQFF. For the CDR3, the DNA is TGTGCCAGCAGCCAGGGACTAGGGGTCGGTGAGCAGTTCTTC.

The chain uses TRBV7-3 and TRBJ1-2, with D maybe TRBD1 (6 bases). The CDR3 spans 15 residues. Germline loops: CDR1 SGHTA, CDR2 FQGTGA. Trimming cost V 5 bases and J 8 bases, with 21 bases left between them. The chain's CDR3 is CASSETGKGLKGYTF. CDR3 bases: TGTGCCAGCAGCGAAACAGGGAAAGGGTTAAAGGGCTACACCTTC.

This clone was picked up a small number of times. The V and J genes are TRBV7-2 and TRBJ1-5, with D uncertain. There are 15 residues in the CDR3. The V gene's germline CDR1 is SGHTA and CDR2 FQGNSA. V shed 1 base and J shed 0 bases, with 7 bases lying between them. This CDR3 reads CASSLEPYSNQPQHF. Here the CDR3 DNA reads TGTGCCAGCAGCTTAGAGCCGTATAGCAATCAGCCCCAGCATTTT.

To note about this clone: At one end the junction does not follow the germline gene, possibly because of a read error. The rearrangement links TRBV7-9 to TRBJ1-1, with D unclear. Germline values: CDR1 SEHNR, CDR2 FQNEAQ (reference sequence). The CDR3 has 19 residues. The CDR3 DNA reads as TGTTCCAGCAGCCAAGGCGAGGATGCCCTTTTGGAGAGGAACACTGAAGCTTTCTTT. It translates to CSSSQGEDALLERNTEAFF. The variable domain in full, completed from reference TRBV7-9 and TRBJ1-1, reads DTGVSQNPRHKITKRGQNVTFRCDPISEHNRLYWYRQTLGQGPEFLTYFQNEAQLEKSRLLSDRFSAERPKGSFSTLEIQRTEQGDSAMYLCSSSQGEDALLERNTEAFFGQGTRLTVV.

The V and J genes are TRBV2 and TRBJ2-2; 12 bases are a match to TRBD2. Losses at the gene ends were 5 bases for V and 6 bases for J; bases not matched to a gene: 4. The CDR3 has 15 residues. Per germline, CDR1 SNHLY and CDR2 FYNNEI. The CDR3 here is CASSSSGGAAGELFF. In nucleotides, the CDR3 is TGTGCCAGCAGTTCTAGCGGGGGGGCCGCCGGGGAGCTGTTTTTT.

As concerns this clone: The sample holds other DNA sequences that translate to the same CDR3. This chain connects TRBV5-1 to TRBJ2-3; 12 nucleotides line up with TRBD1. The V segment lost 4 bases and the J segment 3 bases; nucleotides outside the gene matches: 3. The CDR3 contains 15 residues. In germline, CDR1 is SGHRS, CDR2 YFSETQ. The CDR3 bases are TGCGCCAGCAGCGGGGGACAGGGGGCTACAGATACGCAGTATTTT. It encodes CASSGGQGATDTQYF.

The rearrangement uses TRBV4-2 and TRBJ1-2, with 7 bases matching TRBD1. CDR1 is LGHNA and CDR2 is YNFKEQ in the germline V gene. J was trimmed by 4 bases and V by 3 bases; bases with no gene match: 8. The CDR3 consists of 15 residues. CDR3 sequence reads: CASSHTRDSSYGYTF. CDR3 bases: TGTGCCAGCAGCCACACCAGGGACAGCAGCTATGGCTACACCTTC.

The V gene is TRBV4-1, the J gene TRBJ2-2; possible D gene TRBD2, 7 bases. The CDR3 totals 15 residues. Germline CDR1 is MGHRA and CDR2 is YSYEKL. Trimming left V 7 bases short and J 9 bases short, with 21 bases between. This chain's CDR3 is CASNPLRGANRELFF. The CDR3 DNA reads TGCGCCAGCAACCCCCTCCGGGGGGCCAACCGGGAGCTGTTTTTT.

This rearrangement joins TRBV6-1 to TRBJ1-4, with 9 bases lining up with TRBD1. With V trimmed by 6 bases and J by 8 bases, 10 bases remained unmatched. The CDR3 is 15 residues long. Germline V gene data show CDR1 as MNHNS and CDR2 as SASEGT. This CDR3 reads CASRATGGAYEKLFF. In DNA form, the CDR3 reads TGTGCCAGCAGGGCCACAGGGGGCGCTTACGAAAAACTGTTTTTT.

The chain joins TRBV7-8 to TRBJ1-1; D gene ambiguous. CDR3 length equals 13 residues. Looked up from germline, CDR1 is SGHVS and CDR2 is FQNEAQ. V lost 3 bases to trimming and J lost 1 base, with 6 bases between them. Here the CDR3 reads CASSFSRNTEAFF. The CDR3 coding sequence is TGTGCCAGCAGCTTTTCGAGGAACACTGAAGCTTTCTTT.

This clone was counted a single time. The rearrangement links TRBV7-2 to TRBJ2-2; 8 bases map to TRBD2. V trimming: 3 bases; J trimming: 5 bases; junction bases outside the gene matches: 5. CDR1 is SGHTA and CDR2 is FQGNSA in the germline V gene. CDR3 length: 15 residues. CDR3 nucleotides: TGTGCCAGCAGCTTCCGGGGGGGCCGGACCGGGGAGCTGTTTTTT. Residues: CASSFRGGRTGELFF.